A single sample is the source of the 14 T cell receptor beta chains below, sequenced in a study of Ad26.COV2.S vaccination and SARS-CoV-2 variants. Sequencing used immunoSEQ multiplex PCR; TCRdb keeps in-frame clones, though not all of them. The sample records about 680,000 clones, roughly 90% being singletons. Documented treatment: around 19 received Ad26.COV2.S at low or high dose, single or two shots; about 5 received placebo; per-sample allocation not given. At day 63 after the first vaccine or placebo injection, samples were drawn. The sample consisted of peripheral blood, taken in a trial of Ad26.COV2.S vaccine versus placebo. The receptors were gathered from a person aged 18 to 59 who received the Ad26.COV2.S COVID-19 vaccine or a placebo.

This rearrangement joins TRBV20-1 to TRBJ2-7; TRBD1 agrees at 7 bases. Losses at the gene ends were 6 bases for V and 8 bases for J; bases not matched to a gene: 7. The CDR3 loop spans 11 amino acids. Germline loops: CDR1 DFQATT, CDR2 SNEGSKA (reference sequence). CDR3 amino acids: CSATGQTQQYF. The CDR3 DNA sequence: TGCAGTGCAACGGGACAGACCCAGCAGTACTTC.

The chain has TRBV29-1 and TRBJ2-7; possible D gene TRBD1, 6 bases. The CDR3 is made up of 14 amino acids. Trimming took off 4 bases at V and 2 bases at J, with 15 bases between the two ends. Germline CDR1 is SQVTM and CDR2 is ANQGSEA. The CDR3 DNA reads as TGCAGCGTTGCCCTTTGGGGGCCACCCTACGAGCAGTACTTC. The encoded protein is CSVALWGPPYEQYF.

In the case of this clone: Germline is not matched at one junction end, which may reflect a read error. The chain uses TRBV11-2 and TRBJ2-3; TRBD2 aligns across 11 bases. The length of the CDR3 is 17 residues. Germline V gives CDR1 SGHAT, CDR2 FQNNGV. CDR3: CASTTSTWVLAGAPPNF. For the CDR3, the DNA is TGTGCCAGCACCACATCCACATGGGTACTAGCGGGGGCCCCTCCGAATTTT.

This rearrangement joins TRBV19 to TRBJ2-6; a weak D match, TRBD1 (5 bases). The CDR3 loop spans 15 amino acids. V shed 6 bases and J shed 3 bases, with 12 bases lying between them. Germline values: CDR1 LNHDA, CDR2 SQIVND (reference sequence). CDR3: CASSQQVFGANVLTF. In DNA, the CDR3 is TGTGCCAGTAGCCAACAGGTCTTTGGGGCCAACGTCCTGACTTTC.

V is TRBV7-9 and J is TRBJ1-1; 7 bases line up with TRBD1. CDR3 length: 12 residues. CDR1 and CDR2 (germline): SEHNR, FQNEAQ (reference sequence). Trimming cost V 5 bases and J 8 bases; bases outside gene matches: 5. CDR3 sequence: CASSVQQGEAFF. The CDR3 nucleotides read TGTGCCAGCAGCGTACAACAGGGGGAAGCTTTCTTT.

DNA for the CDR3: TGCGCCAGCAGCTTCAGTGATCGTGAAAAACTGTTTTTT. It encodes CASSFSDREKLFF. The V and J genes are TRBV5-1 and TRBJ1-4; D not certain. The V end was cut by 2 bases, the J end by 7 bases, with 9 bases between. There are 13 residues in the CDR3. Germline CDR1 and CDR2: SGHRS and YFSETQ.

Of note for this clone: This sample includes further DNA sequences coding for the same CDR3. The chain uses TRBV9 and TRBJ1-1; D may be TRBD1 (5 bases). The germline V gene encodes CDR1 SGDLS and CDR2 YYNGEE. V was trimmed by 0 bases and J by 1 base, leaving 10 bases between them. The CDR3 loop spans 15 amino acids. CDR3 nucleotides: TGTGCCAGCAGCGTAGCCCCCCAGGGGAACACTGAAGCTTTCTTT. Its translation: CASSVAPQGNTEAFF.

V usage is TRBV25-1 and J usage is TRBJ2-7; TRBD1 aligns across 8 bases. Trimming took 7 bases from V and 5 from J; bases not matched to a gene: 4. This CDR3 is 12 amino acids long. Germline V gives CDR1 MGHDK, CDR2 SYGVNS. In nucleotides, the CDR3 is TGTGCCAGCACGACAGGGGTCCACGAGCAGTACTTC. Its protein product is CASTTGVHEQYF.

The rearrangement joins TRBV6-5 to TRBJ1-3; D gene ambiguous. Per the germline V gene, CDR1 is MNHEY and CDR2 is SVGAGI. The length of the CDR3 is 15 residues. Trimming shortened V by 2 bases and J by 2 bases, and 10 bases separated the two germline ends. The CDR3 nucleotides are TGTGCCAGCAGTTACGCATGGACGGCTGGAAACACCATATATTTT. As protein: CASSYAWTAGNTIYF.

V usage is TRBV6-5 and J usage is TRBJ2-1, with D unresolved. Trimming took 4 bases from V and 0 from J, leaving 10 bases between them. There are 15 residues in the CDR3. The germline V gene encodes CDR1 MNHEY and CDR2 SVGAGI. In DNA form, the CDR3 reads TGTGCCAGCAGTTTGTGGCCGAGCTCCTACAATGAGCAGTTCTTC. This encodes CASSLWPSSYNEQFF.

The chain links TRBV2 to TRBJ1-4, with unresolved D. The ends were cut back, 4 bases at V and 0 bases at J, with 9 bases in the middle. Germline V gene sequence: CDR1 SNHLY, CDR2 FYNNEI. CDR3 length equals 15 residues. CDR3 sequence reads: CASSAGGSTNEKLFF. The CDR3 bases are TGTGCCAGCAGTGCTGGAGGGTCAACTAATGAAAAACTGTTTTTT.

CDR3 in amino acids: CASRALGTGELFF. CDR3 coding DNA: TGTGCCAGCAGAGCGCTGGGGACCGGGGAGCTGTTTTTT. The chain employs TRBV5-6 and TRBJ2-2; D unclear. With 5 bases removed from V and 5 bases from J, the gap between germline ends came to 10 bases. This CDR3 comprises 13 residues. CDR1 and CDR2 (germline): SGHDT, YYEEEE. Variable domain in full (rest from reference TRBV5-6 and TRBJ2-2): DAGVTQSPTHLIKTRGQQVTLRCSPKSGHDTVSWYQQALGQGPQFIFQYYEEEERQRGNFPDRFSGHQFPNYSSELNVNALLLGDSALYLCASRALGTGELFFGEGSRLTVL.

The chain carries TRBV18 and TRBJ2-4; D is possibly TRBD1 (5 bases). In germline, CDR1 is KGHSH, CDR2 LQKENI. The CDR3 is made up of 13 amino acids. Trimming pared 8 bases from V and 0 bases from J, leaving 8 bases between. In DNA, the CDR3 is TGTGCCAGCGATCAGGGAGCCAAAAACATTCAGTACTTC. Translated, it gives CASDQGAKNIQYF.

V is TRBV19 and J is TRBJ1-5; D remains ambiguous. CDR3 length: 12 residues. V was clipped by 10 bases and J by 3 bases, with 10 bases between them. Germline V CDR1 and CDR2: LNHDA, SQIVND (reference sequence). Here the CDR3 reads CATRDNNQPQHF. In DNA, the CDR3 is TGTGCCACCCGGGATAACAATCAGCCCCAGCATTTT. The variable domain in full, completed from reference TRBV19 and TRBJ1-5, reads DGGITQSPKYLFRKEGQNVTLSCEQNLNHDAMYWYRQDPGQGLRLIYYSQIVNDFQKGDIAEGYSVSREKKESFPLTVTSAQKNPTAFYLCATRDNNQPQHFGDGTRLSIL.